This record looks at one T cell receptor (beta chain) sequence and its context. CDR1 is SQVTM, CDR2 ANQGSEA, per germline. This CDR3 is 14 amino acids long. The V gene end was trimmed by 6 bases and the J gene end by 6 bases; junction bases not matched to a gene: 8. The sample is drawn from a study of blood T cell repertoires in COVID-19. Study details: Samples came from the United States, Italy and Spain, spanning acute and convalescent COVID-19. Nucleic acid was either cDNA or gDNA, and it came from T cells, B-cell-depleted T cells, or PBMCs.

In the source study's methods: Counts of nucleated cells, estimated from reference gene primer amplification, were obtained. TCRdb keeps only in-frame clones here, not all; method: immunoSEQ multiplex PCR. V, J and clone size were drawn from that table, and D and trimming were deduced from the DNA. The table includes about 400,000 clones, roughly 89% detected once. Sequencing used peripheral blood. This chain uses TRBV29-1 with TRBJ1-6, with 7 bases lining up with TRBD1. The sequence was obtained from a woman in her 30s with acute or convalescent COVID-19. CDR3 amino acids: CSVTQGPSNSPLHF. The CDR3 DNA follows: TGCAGCGTCACACAGGGGCCGTCTAATTCACCCCTCCACTTT.